This T cell receptor (beta chain) was profiled in a study of cytomegalovirus exposure and HLA in healthy donors. Study results and limitations: CMV antigen specificity of three CMV-associated chains was confirmed in vitro. Later, an analysis showed that TCR beta chains associated with HLA were more clonally expanded than others that were equally common.

Trimming took off 1 base at V and 2 bases at J, with 6 bases between the two ends. The CDR3 runs to 13 residues. Germline CDR1 SGHAT, CDR2 FQNNGV. This clone was seen a few times. The antigen is undetermined. Researchers ran the PCR with 60 Vbeta and 13 Jbeta primers. Profiling relied on immunoSEQ multiplex PCR, and the TCRdb table lists in-frame clones only, not all of them. Of about 160,000 clones listed, 80% are singletons. The gene calls are TRBV11-2 and TRBJ2-7; a weak D match, TRBD2 (6 bases). The source material was PBMCs. The origin of this receptor is a man between 18 and 35 years old in good health and CMV-seropositive. The CDR3 region is CASSLAGAYEQYF. In nucleotides, the CDR3 is TGTGCCAGCAGCTTAGCGGGGGCCTACGAGCAGTACTTC.